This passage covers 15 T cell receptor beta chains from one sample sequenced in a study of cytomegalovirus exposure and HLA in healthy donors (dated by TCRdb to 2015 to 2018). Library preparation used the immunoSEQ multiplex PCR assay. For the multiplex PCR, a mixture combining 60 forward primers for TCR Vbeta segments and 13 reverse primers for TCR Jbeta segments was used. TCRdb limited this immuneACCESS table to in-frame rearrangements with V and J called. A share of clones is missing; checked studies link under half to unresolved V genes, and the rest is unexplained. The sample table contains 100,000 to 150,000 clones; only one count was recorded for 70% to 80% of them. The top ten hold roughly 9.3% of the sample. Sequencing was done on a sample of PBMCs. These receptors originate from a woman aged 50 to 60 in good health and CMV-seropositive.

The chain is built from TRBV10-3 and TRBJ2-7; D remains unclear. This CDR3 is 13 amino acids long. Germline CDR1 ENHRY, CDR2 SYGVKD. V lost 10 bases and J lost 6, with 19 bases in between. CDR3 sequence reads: CASEAQTLSEQYF. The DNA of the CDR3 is TGTGCCAGCGAGGCCCAGACCCTTAGCGAGCAGTACTTC.

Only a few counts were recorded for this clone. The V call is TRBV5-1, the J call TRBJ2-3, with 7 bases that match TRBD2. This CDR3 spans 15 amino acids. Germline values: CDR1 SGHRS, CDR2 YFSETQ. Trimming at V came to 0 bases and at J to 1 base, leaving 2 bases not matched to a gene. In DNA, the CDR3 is TGCGCCAGCAGCTTGGCCCTAGCGGGCACAGATACGCAGTATTTT. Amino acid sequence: CASSLALAGTDTQYF.

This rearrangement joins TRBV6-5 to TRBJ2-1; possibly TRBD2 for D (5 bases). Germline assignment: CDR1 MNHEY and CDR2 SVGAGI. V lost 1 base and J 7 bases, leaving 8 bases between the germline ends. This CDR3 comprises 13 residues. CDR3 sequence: CASSYFSGNEQFF. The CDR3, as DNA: TGTGCCAGCAGTTACTTTTCGGGGAATGAGCAGTTCTTC.

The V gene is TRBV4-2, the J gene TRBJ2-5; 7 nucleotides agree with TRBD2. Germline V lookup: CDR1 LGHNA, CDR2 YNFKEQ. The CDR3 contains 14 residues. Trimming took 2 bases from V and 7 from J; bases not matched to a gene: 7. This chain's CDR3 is CASSQPGTTATQYF. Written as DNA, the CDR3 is TGTGCCAGCAGCCAACCCGGGACTACCGCGACCCAGTACTTC.

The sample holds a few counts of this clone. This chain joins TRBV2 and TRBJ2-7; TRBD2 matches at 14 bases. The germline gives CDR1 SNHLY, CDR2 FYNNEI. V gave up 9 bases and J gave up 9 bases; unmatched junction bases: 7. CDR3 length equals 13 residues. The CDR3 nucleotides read TGTGCCAGGCGGGGACTAGCGGGGGTCCCGCAGTACTTC. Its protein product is CARRGLAGVPQYF.

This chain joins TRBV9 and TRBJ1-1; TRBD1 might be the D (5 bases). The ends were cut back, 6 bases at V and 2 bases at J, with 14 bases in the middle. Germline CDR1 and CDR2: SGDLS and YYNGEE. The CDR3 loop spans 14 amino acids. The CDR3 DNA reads TGTGCCAGCACCGACCTGGGGCTTAACACTGAAGCTTTCTTT. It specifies CASTDLGLNTEAFF.

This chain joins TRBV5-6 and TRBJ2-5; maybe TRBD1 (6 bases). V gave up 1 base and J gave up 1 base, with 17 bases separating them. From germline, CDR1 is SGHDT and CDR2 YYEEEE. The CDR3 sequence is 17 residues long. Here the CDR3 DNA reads TGTGCCAGCAGCTTGTTATCAGGGAACAGGGTCCAAGAGACCCAGTACTTC. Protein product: CASSLLSGNRVQETQYF.

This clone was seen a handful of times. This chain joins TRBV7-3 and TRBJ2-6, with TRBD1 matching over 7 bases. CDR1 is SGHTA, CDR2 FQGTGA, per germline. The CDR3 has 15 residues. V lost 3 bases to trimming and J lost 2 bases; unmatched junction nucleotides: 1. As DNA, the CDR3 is TGTGCCAGCAGCTTGGGACAGCCTGGGGCCAACGTCCTGACTTTC. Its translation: CASSLGQPGANVLTF.

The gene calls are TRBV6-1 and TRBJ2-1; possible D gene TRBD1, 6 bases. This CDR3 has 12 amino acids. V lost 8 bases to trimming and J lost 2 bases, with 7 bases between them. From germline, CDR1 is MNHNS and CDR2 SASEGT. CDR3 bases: TGTGCCAGCGAGGGGGCCTACAATGAGCAGTTCTTC. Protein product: CASEGAYNEQFF.

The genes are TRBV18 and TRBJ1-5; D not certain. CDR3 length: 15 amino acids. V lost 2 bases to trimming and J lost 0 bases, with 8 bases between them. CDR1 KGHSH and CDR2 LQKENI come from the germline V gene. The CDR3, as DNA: TGTGCCAGCTCACCAGGCAGTAATAGCAATCAGCCCCAGCATTTT. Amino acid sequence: CASSPGSNSNQPQHF. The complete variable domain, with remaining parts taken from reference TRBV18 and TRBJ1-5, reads NAGVMQNPRHLVRRRGQEARLRCSPMKGHSHVYWYRQLPEEGLKFMVYLQKENIIDESGMPKERFSAEFPKEGPSILRIQQVVRGDSAAYFCASSPGSNSNQPQHFGDGTRLSIL.

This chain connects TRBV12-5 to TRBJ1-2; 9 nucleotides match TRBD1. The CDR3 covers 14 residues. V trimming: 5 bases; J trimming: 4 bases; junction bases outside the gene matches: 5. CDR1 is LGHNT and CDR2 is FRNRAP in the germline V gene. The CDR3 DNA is TGTGCTAGTGGTCCAAGGACAGGGGTCTATGGCTACACCTTC. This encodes CASGPRTGVYGYTF.

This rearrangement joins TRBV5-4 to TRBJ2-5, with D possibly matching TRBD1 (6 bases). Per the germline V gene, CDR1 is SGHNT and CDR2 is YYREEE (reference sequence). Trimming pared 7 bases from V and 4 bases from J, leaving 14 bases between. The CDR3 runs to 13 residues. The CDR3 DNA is TGTGCCAGCTATTCAGGGGCAGGAGAGACCCAGTACTTC. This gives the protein CASYSGAGETQYF.

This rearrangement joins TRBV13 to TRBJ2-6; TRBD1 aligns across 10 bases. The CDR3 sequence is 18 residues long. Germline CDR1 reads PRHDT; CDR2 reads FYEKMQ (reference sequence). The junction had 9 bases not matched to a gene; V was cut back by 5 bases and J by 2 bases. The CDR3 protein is CASSPRPGTGAGANVLTF. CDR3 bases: TGTGCCAGCAGCCCCCGTCCCGGGACAGGGGCTGGGGCCAACGTCCTGACTTTC.

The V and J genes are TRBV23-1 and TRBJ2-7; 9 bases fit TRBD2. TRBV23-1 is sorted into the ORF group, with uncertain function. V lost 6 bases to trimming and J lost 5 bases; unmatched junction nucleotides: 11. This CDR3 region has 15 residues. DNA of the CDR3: TGCGCCAGCAGCACATATAGCGGGAGCCACAACGAGCAGTACTTC. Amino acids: CASSTYSGSHNEQYF.

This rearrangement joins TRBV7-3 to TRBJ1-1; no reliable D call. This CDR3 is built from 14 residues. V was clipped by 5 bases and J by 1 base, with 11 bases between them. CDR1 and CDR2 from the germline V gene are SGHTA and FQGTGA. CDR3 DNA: TGTGCCAGCAGCGAGGGCAGTTGGAACACTGAAGCTTTCTTT. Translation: CASSEGSWNTEAFF.